What follows are 2 T cell receptor beta chains derived from one specimen sequenced in a study of response to subunit inactivated influenza vaccine. TCRdb reprocessed the RT-PCR reads with MiXCR, giving one entry per CDR3 protein. The table lists 710,000 or so distinct CDR3 sequences, around a sixth of them singletons. The specimen was PBMCs from blood, collected 12 days after vaccination. Every receptor here comes from a man aged 45-65 years who received an inactivated influenza vaccine.

Comment on this clonotype: Just one base apart from a much larger clone, this may be a read error. CDR3 in amino acids: CACSLYKTYEQYF. The CDR3 coding sequence is TGTGCCTGCAGCTTGTACAAGACCTACGAGCAGTACTTC. The chain carries TRBV5-6 and TRBJ2-7; D is unresolved. The CDR3 extends over 13 amino acids. Germline V gene lookup returns CDR1 SGHDT and CDR2 YYEEEE. The full variable domain, in which reference TRBV5-6 and TRBJ2-7 provide the parts outside the CDR3, is DAGVTQSPTHLIKTRGQQVTLRCSPKSGHDTVSWYQQALGQGPQFIFQYYEEEERQRGNFPDRFSGHQFPNYSSELNVNALLLGDSALYLCACSLYKTYEQYFGPGTRLTVT.

This clonotype was seen a handful of times. CDR3 DNA sequence: TGTGCCAGCAACTATTTAACCGGGGAGCTGTTTTTT. It is translated as CASNYLTGELFF. The chain links TRBV9 to TRBJ2-2; D gene uncertain. This CDR3 is 12 amino acids long. The germline V gene encodes CDR1 SGDLS and CDR2 YYNGEE. The V gene lost 6 bases and the J gene lost 5 bases, with 8 bases spanning the gap.